The sequence of this T cell receptor beta chain was determined in a study of shared clonotypes between healthy human individuals. Trimming took off 4 bases at V and 8 bases at J, with 15 bases between the two ends. The length of the CDR3 is 15 residues. Germline V gives CDR1 MNHNY, CDR2 SVGAGI (reference sequence). Memory CD4+ cells were the fraction left after CD45RA+ naive selection. Study-level findings and limits: Enrolling few donors narrowed the genetic and exposure-history diversity that was represented. Read depth was anticipated to influence clonotype sharing among donors. Rarefaction analysis demonstrated incomplete sorted-subset sequencing notwithstanding large depth.

On this clone: Antigen specificity is unknown.

Some clones are missing from TCRdb's copy, which holds only in-frame ones; the method was immunoSEQ multiplex PCR. The sample contains some 2.1 million clones, 85% to 95% of which appear only once. The receptor was isolated from a man between 18 and 35 years old in good health. The sequencing input was naive CD4+ T cells sorted from blood. The subset denotes: CD45RA+ positively selected. The V and J genes are TRBV6-6 and TRBJ1-6; D remains unclear. The CDR3 DNA reads TGTGCCAGCAGTTTCCCTCACAATAGGGATTCACCCCTCCACTTT. Its protein is CASSFPHNRDSPLHF.